The sequence of this TCR beta chain was determined in a study of graft-versus-host responses after intestinal transplantation. For the study at large: Induction using anti-thymocyte globulin, followed by tacrolimus and steroids for roughly 3 years, was given to all recipients. General study results and limits: With peak circulating GvH clone levels came an association with early post-transplant HvG declines. Allograft clonal ratios (graft-versus-host to host-versus-graft) were high in patients who had graft-donor T cell macrochimerism. Investigators detected GvH clones in recipient marrow, with some emerging earlier in ileum or blood.

TCRdb's copy holds only in-frame clones and misses some; the assay was immunoSEQ multiplex PCR. Altogether 90,000 to 130,000 clones are present, 90% to 95% being singletons, with the ten largest covering 0.23%. The length of the CDR3 is 14 residues. Per germline, CDR1 SGHNT and CDR2 YYREEE (reference sequence). V was pared by 1 base and J by 5 bases, with 3 bases of the junction left unmatched. A note on this clone: Its antigen is unidentified.

The chain links TRBV5-4 to TRBJ2-3; 8 nucleotides match TRBD2. The sequencing used unstimulated CD4+ T cells sorted from spleen or lymph node cells, collected before transplant. The TCR originated in a human donor who was the organ donor for an intestinal transplant. CDR3: CASSLISGGDTQYF. CDR3 coding DNA: TGTGCCAGCAGCTTGATAAGCGGGGGAGATACGCAGTATTTT.